The sequence of this T cell receptor (beta chain) was determined in a study of T cells in Graves' hyperthyroidism and ophthalmopathy (dated by TCRdb to between 2018 and 2020). About the study as a whole: Peripheral blood samples were taken at the time of initial diagnosis, prior to any treatment. To identify distinguishing TCR V-J signatures, a discovery cohort of around 100 patients was used, comprising some 45 with Graves' ophthalmopathy and 55 to 65 with stable Graves' hyperthyroidism. Whether ophthalmopathy could be predicted prospectively was tested in an independent validation cohort made up of 18 to 20 hyperthyroidism patients plus 17 patients who later progressed to ophthalmopathy. The 100 or so discovery patients were randomly split 7:3 into training and test sets. In addition, the study compared T-cell repertoires in thyroid tissue and in blood from several Graves' hyperthyroidism patients. After sampling, hyperthyroidism patients received methimazole starting at 30 mg daily, and ophthalmopathy patients received high-dose intravenous methylprednisolone. The paper describes TCR Vbeta CDR3 sequencing of 120 to 150 peripheral blood samples, made up of 40 to 45 ophthalmopathy patients, approximately 73 hyperthyroidism patients and approximately 17 progressor patients. The full study reports these points: Most expanded thyroid clonotypes (frequency above 0.001) were also found in blood, which suggests that blood repertoires may mirror thyroid immune responses. A model built on a 13 V-J signature distinguished ophthalmopathy from stable hyperthyroidism, reaching around 90% sensitivity and around 81% specificity in cross-validation and 80%/75% in testing. In validation, the model predicted progression to ophthalmopathy with approximately 71% sensitivity and approximately 72% specificity, a median of roughly seven months before onset. No statistical method was used to set the sample size in advance, and investigators knew the group allocation.

The TCR beta CDR3 regions were amplified from RNA transcripts. The TCR CDR3 was subjected to a first round of RT-PCR using the HTBI primer set and the Qiagen OneStep RT-PCR kit. The libraries were constructed in a second round of multiplex PCR and then size-selected and purified. Sequencing of the libraries was done on an Illumina HiSeq2000 using paired-end 100 bp reads. The original methods were these. SOAPnuke was used to process the raw data, removing reads that contained adapters or uncalled bases, had a mean Phred below 15, or lacked an exact match to the constant primer or identifier. COPE v1.2.5 was used to merge high-quality paired reads, and clonotypes were defined as unique nucleotide sequences. Clonotypes were aligned to IMGT TRBV, TRBD and TRBJ reference segments using MiTCR v1.1. Only V-J combinations with frequency above 0.0001, covering about 99% of repertoires, were analysed. The TCS score was defined as the ratio of F50 (clonal expansion) to E x V (chaos), calculated using BLOSUM62-based TCRdist between CDR3 peptides within each V-J. Welch's t-statistics and random forest reduced some 510 V-J features to roughly 13, which were used in a naive Bayes classifier (R e1071). Starting from the raw public reads, TCRdb applied fastp trimming at Q25, assembled clones with MiXCR and retained in-frame beta chains. Each CDR3 protein gets just one entry, which takes the most common genes and DNA from the rows behind it. What appears here as the V and J calls and clone size reflects TCRdb's work, not the paper's. The sample has hundreds of thousands of distinct CDR3 sequences on record, over 15% of them singletons. The leading ten clones occupy 15% to 20% of the sample.

Stable Graves' hyperthyroidism was defined as no progression to ophthalmopathy during 18 months of follow-up. Hyperthyroidism patients were newly diagnosed, with disease duration under 2 months, and aged 18 to 65 years. Exclusion was applied to patients with uncontrolled infections, other autoimmune diseases, pregnancy or lactation. Diagnoses were based on clinical symptoms, serum thyroxine and TRAb, thyroid ultrasound and orbital computed tomography. Ficoll-Paque density gradient centrifugation was used to isolate PBMCs from around 10 ml of fresh peripheral blood. Trizol reagent was used to extract total RNA, and RNA quality was then checked on an Agilent 2100 Bioanalyzer. To note about this clonotype: It lacks a known antigen. One end of the junction does not line up with germline, which may come from a read error.

The CDR3 has 18 amino acids, counting the end cysteine and phenylalanine. Only the CDR3 portion is preserved as DNA: 54 bases, with reading frame beginning at the first base. Based on the germline V gene, the CDR1 and CDR2 sequences are SGHTA and FQGTGA. The rearrangement joined TRBV7-3 to TRBJ2-3; TRBD2 fits 13 bases in the junction. Sequences were obtained from blood. The receptor was derived from a woman in her late teens or twenties with Graves' hyperthyroidism. The bases read TGCGCCAGCAGCCAAGATGGGACTAGCGGGACCCTCCGAGATACGCAGTATTTT. It codes for CASSQDGTSGTLRDTQYF.